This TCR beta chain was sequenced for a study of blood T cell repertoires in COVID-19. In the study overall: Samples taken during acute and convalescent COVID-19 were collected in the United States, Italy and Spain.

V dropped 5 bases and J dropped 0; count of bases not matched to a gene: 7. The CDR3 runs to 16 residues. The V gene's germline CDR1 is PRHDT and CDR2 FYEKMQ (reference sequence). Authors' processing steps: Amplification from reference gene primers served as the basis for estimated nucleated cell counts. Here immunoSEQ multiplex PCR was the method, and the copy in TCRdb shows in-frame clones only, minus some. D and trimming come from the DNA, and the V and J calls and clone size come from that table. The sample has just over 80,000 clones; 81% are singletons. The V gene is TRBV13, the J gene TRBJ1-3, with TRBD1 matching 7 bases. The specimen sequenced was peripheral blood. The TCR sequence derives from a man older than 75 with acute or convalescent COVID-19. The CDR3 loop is CASSPTEGASGNTIYF. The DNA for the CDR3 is TGTGCCAGCAGCCCCACGGAGGGGGCCTCTGGAAACACCATATATTTT.